The next 24 T cell receptor beta chains were all read from a single sample in a study of T cell responses to AZD1222 COVID-19 vaccine. This table comes from immunoSEQ multiplex PCR, and its TCRdb copy is limited to in-frame clones, with some not included. This repertoire shows roughly 140,000 clones, around 91% found once; its top ten account for roughly 5.6%. The sample here was peripheral blood, taken on day 0 of AZD1222 vaccination. All receptors derive from an adult in good health.

The chain carries TRBV18 and TRBJ2-7; unclear D gene. Germline CDR1 KGHSH, CDR2 LQKENI. The CDR3 extends over 13 amino acids. Trimming cost V 0 bases and J 6 bases, with 9 bases left between them. The CDR3 DNA follows: TGTGCCAGCTCACCACCGGGAAGAAGCGAGCAGTACTTC. It codes for CASSPPGRSEQYF.

The CDR3 bases are TGTGCCAGCAGCCCACAGGAGGGGGGCGCATTGAACACTGAAGCTTTCTTT. Its translation: CASSPQEGGALNTEAFF. This chain links TRBV3-1 (or the pseudogene TRBV3-2) with TRBJ1-1, with D possibly being TRBD1 (6 bases). The germline V and J ends were trimmed by 4 bases and 0 bases, with 18 bases remaining between them. The germline V gene encodes CDR1 LGHDT and CDR2 YNNKEL (reference sequence). This CDR3 comprises 17 residues.

The V and J genes are TRBV2 and TRBJ1-4; the D gene is possibly TRBD1 (5 bases). The CDR3 has 15 residues. Trimming removed 8 bases from V and 7 bases from J, with 20 bases in between. CDR1 is SNHLY and CDR2 is FYNNEI in the germline V gene. The CDR3: CASSLGRQGSEKLFF. The CDR3 bases are TGTGCCAGCTCGTTAGGACGGCAGGGAAGTGAAAAACTGTTTTTT.

V and J are TRBV28 and TRBJ1-1; D unclear. The germline V gene encodes CDR1 MDHEN and CDR2 SYDVKM. V lost 3 bases, J lost 6 bases, and 8 bases lay in between. The CDR3 is 12 residues long. For the CDR3, the DNA is TGTGCCAGCAGTTTCCTGGAGGCTGAAGCTTTCTTT. Translation: CASSFLEAEAFF.

This clone has only a few counts. The chain recombines TRBV5-1 with TRBJ1-1; D is unclear. Trimming left V 1 base short and J 1 base short, with 11 bases between. The CDR3 consists of 15 residues. CDR1 and CDR2 (germline): SGHRS, YFSETQ. CDR3 nucleotide sequence: TGCGCCAGCAGCTTGTGGAATCGGCCGAACACTGAAGCTTTCTTT. Encoded protein: CASSLWNRPNTEAFF.

The V gene is TRBV6-2 or TRBV6-3, the J gene TRBJ2-1; weak D call: TRBD2 (6 bases). The germline V and J ends were trimmed by 6 bases and 4 bases, with 19 bases remaining between them. Germline V CDR1 and CDR2: MNHEY, SVGEGT. The CDR3 covers 16 residues. CDR3 bases: TGTGCCAGCAGCCGACCCTCTAGCGCAAGGTACAATGAGCAGTTCTTC. This translates into CASSRPSSARYNEQFF.

The rearrangement links TRBV5-8 to TRBJ2-3, with TRBD1 identical over 7 bases. The CDR3 contains 15 residues. J was trimmed by 1 base and V by 5 bases; bases with no gene match: 7. Germline V gene lookup returns CDR1 SGHTS and CDR2 YDEGEE. The CDR3 region is CASRSRDRGTDTQYF. CDR3 DNA: TGTGCCAGCAGATCCCGGGACAGAGGCACAGATACGCAGTATTTT.

V gene TRBV2 combines with J gene TRBJ2-1; the match to TRBD2 covers 12 bases. Germline assignment: CDR1 SNHLY and CDR2 FYNNEI. This CDR3 is 15 amino acids long. The V segment lost 6 bases and the J segment 4 bases; nucleotides outside the gene matches: 4. CDR3 sequence reads: CASRVLAGGYNEQFF. The CDR3 nucleotides read TGTGCCAGCAGGGTACTAGCGGGGGGTTACAATGAGCAGTTCTTC.

The chain joins TRBV28 to TRBJ1-1; TRBD1 matches at 7 bases. The length of the CDR3 is 16 residues. The J segment lost 0 bases and the V segment lost 6 bases, leaving 10 bases of the junction unmatched. Germline V lookup: CDR1 MDHEN, CDR2 SYDVKM. The CDR3: CASSPQGEGMNTEAFF. CDR3 sequence (DNA): TGTGCCAGCAGCCCCCAGGGGGAGGGAATGAACACTGAAGCTTTCTTT.

The chain couples TRBV27 to TRBJ2-7, with 7 bases lining up with TRBD2. Losses at the gene ends were 4 bases for V and 3 bases for J; bases not matched to a gene: 3. Germline CDR1 and CDR2: MNHEY and SMNVEV (reference sequence). There are 13 residues in the CDR3. CDR3 bases: TGTGCCAGCAGTTGGGGGGGGGACTACGAGCAGTACTTC. Amino acids: CASSWGGDYEQYF.

DNA of the CDR3: TGTGCCAGCAGTTTAGGCGGGGATCCCTACGAGCAGTACTTC. This sequence encodes CASSLGGDPYEQYF. The V and J genes are TRBV28 and TRBJ2-7, with a weak D call TRBD2 (6 bases). The V and J ends lost 2 bases and 2 bases respectively, with 10 bases between them. This CDR3 contains 14 residues. Looked up from germline, CDR1 is MDHEN and CDR2 is SYDVKM.

This chain uses TRBV7-3 with TRBJ2-3; TRBD2 is a possible D gene (6 bases). The V end was cut by 3 bases, the J end by 2 bases, with 9 bases between. CDR1 and CDR2 from the germline V gene are SGHTA and FQGTGA. This CDR3 region has 14 residues. CDR3: CASSLGGYTDTQYF. DNA of the CDR3: TGTGCCAGCAGCTTGGGGGGTTACACAGATACGCAGTATTTT.

This clone was observed a few times. V and J are TRBV15 and TRBJ2-6; a possible D gene is TRBD2 (5 bases). Germline values: CDR1 LNHNV, CDR2 YYDKDF (reference sequence). V was cut by 5 bases and J by 3 bases, with 14 bases left in between. The CDR3 is made up of 16 amino acids. DNA for the CDR3: TGTGCCACCAGCGCCGAGGGCTATGGTGGGGCCAACGTCCTGACTTTC. This sequence encodes CATSAEGYGGANVLTF.

As concerns this clone: The junction does not match germline at one end; this may be a read error. J is TRBJ2-7 and V is TRBV15; D is uncertain. The CDR3 contains 12 residues. CDR1 and CDR2 (germline): LNHNV, YYDKDF (reference sequence). This CDR3 is CATSKGSYEQYF. In nucleotides, the CDR3 is TGTGCCACTAGCAAAGGCTCCTACGAGCAGTACTTC.

The chain uses TRBV2 and TRBJ1-1; tentative D call: TRBD1 (6 bases). The CDR3 is 14 residues long. The V gene's germline CDR1 is SNHLY and CDR2 FYNNEI. Trimming stripped 4 bases from V and 4 bases from J, with 13 bases between. The CDR3 sequence is CASSGWGHATEAFF. For the CDR3, the DNA is TGTGCCAGCAGTGGCTGGGGACACGCCACTGAAGCTTTCTTT.

The J gene is TRBJ1-1, the V gene TRBV12-3 or TRBV12-4; D gene unclear. CDR3 size: 12 residues. V gave up 3 bases and J gave up 3 bases, with 5 bases separating them. In DNA, the CDR3 is TGTGCCAGCAGTTTCCAGGACACTGAAGCTTTCTTT. This translates into CASSFQDTEAFF.

This chain joins TRBV24-1 and TRBJ2-1; either TRBD1 or TRBD2 may fit D (5 bases each). Germline V gene sequence: CDR1 KGHDR, CDR2 SFDVKD. Trimming removed 6 bases from V and 6 bases from J, with 20 bases in between. The length of the CDR3 is 16 residues. The CDR3 sequence is CATSIGRGTGGNEQFF. The CDR3, as DNA: TGTGCCACCAGTATCGGACGGGGAACAGGAGGCAATGAGCAGTTCTTC.

V is TRBV6-6 and J is TRBJ2-7; no definite D call. The CDR3 has 13 amino acids. Germline assignment: CDR1 MNHNY and CDR2 SVGAGI (reference sequence). V lost 2 bases, J lost 3 bases, and 8 bases lay in between. For the CDR3, the DNA is TGTGCCAGCAGTTACGGTCAGTTCTACGAGCAGTACTTC. As protein: CASSYGQFYEQYF.

The rearrangement links TRBV28 to TRBJ1-2; possible D gene TRBD1, 5 bases. The CDR3 is made up of 15 amino acids. V lost 4 bases and J 6 bases, leaving 18 bases between the germline ends. Germline lookup yields CDR1 MDHEN and CDR2 SYDVKM. CDR3 DNA sequence: TGTGCCAGCAGTTCAGTGCGGGGCCAGGCGGATGGCTACACCTTC. It codes for CASSSVRGQADGYTF.

The chain uses TRBV4-2 and TRBJ2-2; 10 bases match TRBD2. CDR1 is LGHNA and CDR2 is YNFKEQ in the germline V gene. This CDR3 region has 15 residues. With 0 bases clipped from V and 5 bases from J, the junction kept 0 bases outside the gene matches. The CDR3 sequence: CASSQDSGGTGELFF. CDR3 DNA sequence: TGTGCCAGCAGCCAAGATAGCGGGGGGACCGGGGAGCTGTTTTTT.

The chain has TRBV4-2 and TRBJ1-5; 10 positions agree with TRBD1. V trimming: 4 bases; J trimming: 6 bases; junction bases outside the gene matches: 6. The germline V gene encodes CDR1 LGHNA and CDR2 YNFKEQ. The CDR3 length is 15 residues. CDR3 DNA: TGTGCCAGCAGCCTTGACAGGGGGCTCGCTCAGCCCCAGCATTTT. Translation: CASSLDRGLAQPQHF.

The chain employs TRBV13 and TRBJ2-7, with 7 nucleotides matching TRBD2. The length of the CDR3 is 15 residues. Germline V CDR1 and CDR2: PRHDT, FYEKMQ (reference sequence). Germline trimming cut 1 base from V and 3 bases from J; bases unmatched to any gene: 6. Here the CDR3 reads CASSLVPGGDYEQYF. CDR3 nucleotide sequence: TGTGCCAGCAGCTTAGTTCCGGGGGGAGACTACGAGCAGTACTTC.

The chain employs TRBV4-1 and TRBJ2-1, with unresolved D. The CDR3 length is 19 residues. V was shortened by 1 base and J by 5 bases, with 24 bases between the two germline ends. The V gene's germline CDR1 is MGHRA and CDR2 YSYEKL. The CDR3 coding sequence is TGCGCCAGCAGCCAAGCCCCCCTTGCTATGGCGTACCTCGACAATGAGCAGTTCTTC. This encodes CASSQAPLAMAYLDNEQFF.

The chain employs TRBV5-1 and TRBJ1-1, with TRBD1 matching 7 bases. After removal of 3 bases from V and 3 bases from J, the junction contained 8 bases not matched to a gene. CDR1 is SGHRS and CDR2 is YFSETQ in the germline V gene. CDR3 length: 15 amino acids. The CDR3 protein is CASSSHRGADTEAFF. The CDR3 DNA follows: TGCGCCAGCAGCTCCCACAGGGGCGCGGACACTGAAGCTTTCTTT.